A single sample gave rise to the 6 T cell receptor beta chains below, sequenced in a study of T cells in localized non-small cell lung cancer. The assay was immunoSEQ multiplex PCR, and TCRdb's table has in-frame clones only and misses some. The table lists 15,000 to 20,000 clones, over 70% of them singletons. The source material was peripheral blood, sampled before any cancer treatment. These receptors came from a male donor older than 55 with stage I lung adenocarcinoma.

This chain joins TRBV19 and TRBJ2-5; tentatively, D is TRBD2 (5 bases). The CDR3 is made up of 15 amino acids. The V and J ends lost 1 base and 5 bases respectively, with 14 bases between them. Germline V CDR1 and CDR2: LNHDA, SQIVND (reference sequence). Here the CDR3 DNA reads TGTGCCAGTAGTATAGCCCCGGCAGAGGGCGAGACCCAGTACTTC. Encoded protein: CASSIAPAEGETQYF.

This chain links TRBV18 with TRBJ1-6, with 7 bases that match TRBD1. Trimming removed 8 bases from V and 6 bases from J; junction bases left unmatched: 10. Germline lookup yields CDR1 KGHSH and CDR2 LQKENI. The length of the CDR3 is 15 residues. CDR3 nucleotides: TGTGCCAGCACGACAGGGCGGGAAGGTAATTCACCCCTCCACTTT. It translates to CASTTGREGNSPLHF.

The V call is TRBV27, the J call TRBJ2-5; TRBD2 is a possible D gene (6 bases). CDR3 length: 14 amino acids. Germline assignment: CDR1 MNHEY and CDR2 SMNVEV (reference sequence). Trimming left V 6 bases short and J 7 bases short, with 18 bases between. The CDR3 DNA sequence: TGTGCCAGCAGAGACCAGGGACGGGAGATGACCCAGTACTTC. It yields the protein CASRDQGREMTQYF.

This clone has more than one count but fewer than ten. This chain links TRBV7-2 with TRBJ1-6; no reliable D call. Germline V gene data show CDR1 as SGHTA and CDR2 as FQGNSA. Trimming shortened V by 5 bases and J by 7 bases, and 6 bases separated the two germline ends. The CDR3 has 12 amino acids. The CDR3 DNA is TGTGCCAGCAGCGCTATGAATTCACCCCTCCACTTT. This codes for CASSAMNSPLHF.

The rearrangement uses TRBV5-1 and TRBJ1-4, with D perhaps TRBD1 (6 bases). Germline CDR1 SGHRS, CDR2 YFSETQ. CDR3 length: 15 amino acids. V was clipped by 0 bases and J by 4 bases, with 10 bases between them. The CDR3 DNA sequence: TGCGCCAGCAGCTTGGTCTCAGGGGTTAATGAAAAACTGTTTTTT. This gives the protein CASSLVSGVNEKLFF.

The V call is TRBV7-9, the J call TRBJ1-3; no firm D call. The CDR3 has 12 residues. The germline V and J ends were trimmed by 4 bases and 4 bases, with 5 bases remaining between them. Germline CDR1 SEHNR, CDR2 FQNEAQ (reference sequence). The CDR3 DNA reads TGTGCCAGCAGCTCCTTAGGAAACACCATATATTTT. This sequence encodes CASSSLGNTIYF.